The 21 T cell receptor beta chains listed next were all sequenced from one sample in a study of cytomegalovirus exposure and HLA in healthy donors. Vbeta (60) and Jbeta (13) primers were used in the PCR. Produced via immunoSEQ multiplex PCR; TCRdb's table is partial and in-frame only. The sample includes fewer than 150,000 clones, just under 80% of them seen just once. The specimen was PBMCs. These receptors were taken from a man aged 25-40 years in good health.

The genes are TRBV5-4 and TRBJ2-1; 10 bases fit TRBD2. This CDR3 is 15 amino acids long. CDR1 SGHNT and CDR2 YYREEE come from the germline V gene (reference sequence). With V trimmed by 4 bases and J by 4 bases, 5 bases remained unmatched. CDR3 nucleotide sequence: TGTGCCAGCAGCACAGCGGGAGGGCCTTACAATGAGCAGTTCTTC. Translating gives CASSTAGGPYNEQFF.

The rearrangement links TRBV18 to TRBJ2-7, with 7 bases lining up with TRBD1. This CDR3 region has 13 residues. J was trimmed by 3 bases and V by 2 bases; bases with no gene match: 1. Per germline, CDR1 KGHSH and CDR2 LQKENI. The CDR3 DNA is TGTGCCAGCTCACCAGGGGACAGCTACGAGCAGTACTTC. Protein sequence: CASSPGDSYEQYF.

V usage is TRBV28 and J usage is TRBJ1-2; no definite D call. Per the germline V gene, CDR1 is MDHEN and CDR2 is SYDVKM. Between the trimmed V and J ends, which lost 4 bases and 2 bases, there was a span of 14 bases. The CDR3 contains 15 residues. The CDR3 nucleotides are TGTGCCAGCAGTTCCCGTGGCAAGTGGAACTATGGCTACACCTTC. The encoded protein is CASSSRGKWNYGYTF.

The V call is TRBV5-1, the J call TRBJ2-3; 7 bases are shared with TRBD1. The germline V gene has CDR1 SGHRS and CDR2 YFSETQ. The CDR3 has 15 residues. V dropped 4 bases and J dropped 2; count of bases not matched to a gene: 7. The CDR3 spells CASSIPGTATDTQYF. The CDR3 coding sequence is TGCGCCAGCAGCATCCCCGGGACAGCCACAGATACGCAGTATTTT.

This clone appeared a single time. The rearrangement uses TRBV14 and TRBJ2-2; D is unclear. This CDR3 spans 15 amino acids. Germline V gene lookup returns CDR1 SGHDN and CDR2 FVKESK. V shed 1 base and J shed 5 bases, with 11 bases lying between them. The CDR3 is CASSQAGVLTGELFF. CDR3 in DNA: TGTGCCAGCAGCCAAGCCGGAGTTCTTACCGGGGAGCTGTTTTTT.

V is TRBV19 and J is TRBJ2-7; perhaps TRBD1 as D (6 bases). The V and J ends lost 3 bases and 0 bases respectively, with 12 bases between them. This CDR3 region has 15 residues. CDR1 and CDR2 from the germline V gene are LNHDA and SQIVND (reference sequence). CDR3 in DNA: TGTGCCAGTAGTATCGGACAGACGAACTCCTACGAGCAGTACTTC. Translated, it gives CASSIGQTNSYEQYF.

The chain employs TRBV2 and TRBJ2-5; 7 bases align to TRBD1. J was trimmed by 3 bases and V by 0 bases; bases with no gene match: 4. Germline V gives CDR1 SNHLY, CDR2 FYNNEI. The CDR3 has 15 residues. This CDR3 is CASSEAHRGEETQYF. As DNA, the CDR3 is TGTGCCAGCAGTGAAGCGCACAGGGGAGAAGAGACCCAGTACTTC.

The chain links TRBV19 to TRBJ2-7; D is undetermined. The CDR3 sequence is 14 residues long. V was cut by 5 bases and J by 4 bases, with 15 bases left in between. Per the germline V gene, CDR1 is LNHDA and CDR2 is SQIVND (reference sequence). The CDR3 region has the DNA TGTGCCAGTAGTTTTACAGTACCCTATTACGAGCAGTACTTC. Its translation: CASSFTVPYYEQYF. Looking up the rest from reference TRBV19 and TRBJ2-7 gives the full variable domain: DGGITQSPKYLFRKEGQNVTLSCEQNLNHDAMYWYRQDPGQGLRLIYYSQIVNDFQKGDIAEGYSVSREKKESFPLTVTSAQKNPTAFYLCASSFTVPYYEQYFGPGTRLTVT.

This clone showed up just a few times. The chain employs TRBV18 and TRBJ2-7, with TRBD2 as a possible D gene (5 bases). Trimming took 0 bases from V and 3 from J, leaving 15 bases between them. The CDR3 consists of 16 residues. Germline CDR1 reads KGHSH; CDR2 reads LQKENI. The CDR3 DNA follows: TGTGCCAGCTCACCACCCGCCCACCTAGGGAGCTACGAGCAGTACTTC. As protein: CASSPPAHLGSYEQYF.

The chain uses TRBV7-9 and TRBJ2-7, with TRBD2 matching over 7 bases. Germline V gene data show CDR1 as SEHNR and CDR2 as FQNEAQ (reference sequence). CDR3 length equals 14 residues. V was clipped by 4 bases and J by 2 bases; unmatched bases: 5. This CDR3 reads CASSSSGLTYEQYF. CDR3 DNA sequence: TGTGCCAGCAGCTCCTCGGGACTAACCTACGAGCAGTACTTC.

The V call is TRBV9, the J call TRBJ2-3, with TRBD1 as a possible D gene (6 bases). V was trimmed by 4 bases and J by 3 bases, leaving 15 bases between them. CDR3 length: 15 amino acids. The germline gives CDR1 SGDLS, CDR2 YYNGEE. The CDR3 is CASSPRPGVTDTQYF. CDR3 coding DNA: TGTGCCAGCAGCCCCCGACCAGGGGTGACAGATACGCAGTATTTT.

The chain is built from TRBV28 and TRBJ2-7; perhaps TRBD2 as D (5 bases). CDR1 is MDHEN, CDR2 SYDVKM, per germline. The CDR3 spans 15 residues. The V gene lost 5 bases and the J gene lost 2 bases, with 16 bases spanning the gap. The CDR3 DNA reads TGTGCCAGCAGTCCGGGCAGCGGTTCGGCCTACGAGCAGTACTTC. As protein: CASSPGSGSAYEQYF. The full variable domain, with the rest looked up from reference TRBV28 and TRBJ2-7, is DVKVTQSSRYLVKRTGEKVFLECVQDMDHENMFWYRQDPGLGLRLIYFSYDVKMKEKGDIPEGYSVSREKKERFSLILESASTNQTSMYLCASSPGSGSAYEQYFGPGTRLTVT.

The V and J genes are TRBV28 and TRBJ2-7, with 8 bases that match TRBD1. The CDR3 extends over 17 amino acids. Losses at the gene ends were 7 bases for V and 0 bases for J; bases not matched to a gene: 14. From germline, CDR1 is MDHEN and CDR2 SYDVKM. CDR3 loop: CASTSGQGDRSSYEQYF. The CDR3 nucleotides read TGTGCCAGCACCTCGGGACAAGGGGACAGGAGCTCCTACGAGCAGTACTTC.

This clone was counted once. The chain recombines TRBV14 with TRBJ2-3; D is perhaps TRBD1 (5 bases). The CDR3 totals 16 residues. The germline V gene encodes CDR1 SGHDN and CDR2 FVKESK. Trimming stripped 6 bases from V and 5 bases from J, with 21 bases between. CDR3 amino acids: CASSPSRAGMRDTQYF. CDR3 nucleotide sequence: TGTGCCAGCAGTCCCTCAAGAGCAGGGATGAGAGATACGCAGTATTTT.

The chain couples TRBV6-5 to TRBJ2-7; D possibly corresponds to TRBD1 (5 bases). The CDR3 sequence is 13 residues long. Germline CDR1 MNHEY, CDR2 SVGAGI. Trimming removed 1 base from V and 3 bases from J, with 7 bases in between. CDR3 sequence reads: CASSYWQGYEQYF. DNA for the CDR3: TGTGCCAGCAGTTACTGGCAGGGCTACGAGCAGTACTTC.

This sequence joins TRBV11-2 and TRBJ2-7, with 14 bases lining up with TRBD2. The J segment lost 5 bases and the V segment lost 1 base, leaving 1 base of the junction unmatched. The CDR3 consists of 15 residues. Looked up from germline, CDR1 is SGHAT and CDR2 is FQNNGV. The CDR3 DNA is TGTGCCAGCAGCTTAGGGACTAGCGGGAGGAACGAGCAGTACTTC. Amino acids: CASSLGTSGRNEQYF.

The chain has TRBV30 and TRBJ2-1; 8 bases map to TRBD2. J gave up 4 bases and V 2 bases, and 7 bases lay outside the gene matches. Germline CDR1 reads GTSNPN; CDR2 reads SVGIG (reference sequence). The length of the CDR3 is 15 residues. The CDR3 nucleotides read TGTGCCTGGAGTCAAGCGACTAGCGCATACAATGAGCAGTTCTTC. Its protein product is CAWSQATSAYNEQFF.

The sample holds a few counts of this clone. The chain is built from TRBV7-9 and TRBJ1-5; a weak D match, TRBD1 (5 bases). With 5 bases removed from V and 2 bases from J, the gap between germline ends came to 19 bases. The CDR3 has 17 residues. CDR1 is SEHNR and CDR2 is FQNEAQ in the germline V gene (reference sequence). The CDR3 loop reads CASSLGGMGVGNQPQHF. The CDR3 region has the DNA TGTGCCAGCAGCCTGGGGGGGATGGGGGTGGGCAATCAGCCCCAGCATTTT. The full variable domain, in which reference TRBV7-9 and TRBJ1-5 provide the parts outside the CDR3, is DTGVSQNPRHKITKRGQNVTFRCDPISEHNRLYWYRQTLGQGPEFLTYFQNEAQLEKSRLLSDRFSAERPKGSFSTLEIQRTEQGDSAMYLCASSLGGMGVGNQPQHFGDGTRLSIL.

The rearrangement links TRBV2 to TRBJ2-7, with 9 bases fitting TRBD1. The CDR3 extends over 12 amino acids. J was trimmed by 13 bases and V by 5 bases; bases with no gene match: 9. Germline-derived CDR1 and CDR2 are SNHLY and FYNNEI. CDR3 nucleotides: TGTGCCAGCAGTTATACCCCGGGACAGGGATACTTC. Translation gives CASSYTPGQGYF.

This chain uses TRBV27 with TRBJ2-2; D uncertain. The germline V and J ends were trimmed by 2 bases and 0 bases, with 10 bases remaining between them. Germline CDR1 MNHEY, CDR2 SMNVEV (reference sequence). CDR3 size: 16 residues. The CDR3 DNA sequence: TGTGCCAGCAGTTTAATTCCGGGTTCGAACACCGGGGAGCTGTTTTTT. Amino acids: CASSLIPGSNTGELFF.

V is TRBV7-9 and J is TRBJ1-4; D not resolved. The CDR3 is 15 amino acids. V lost 5 bases and J 0 bases, leaving 10 bases between the germline ends. CDR1 is SEHNR and CDR2 is FQNEAQ in the germline V gene (reference sequence). The CDR3 DNA follows: TGTGCCAGCAGCAGCCGAGGGACAACTAATGAAAAACTGTTTTTT. Amino acids: CASSSRGTTNEKLFF.